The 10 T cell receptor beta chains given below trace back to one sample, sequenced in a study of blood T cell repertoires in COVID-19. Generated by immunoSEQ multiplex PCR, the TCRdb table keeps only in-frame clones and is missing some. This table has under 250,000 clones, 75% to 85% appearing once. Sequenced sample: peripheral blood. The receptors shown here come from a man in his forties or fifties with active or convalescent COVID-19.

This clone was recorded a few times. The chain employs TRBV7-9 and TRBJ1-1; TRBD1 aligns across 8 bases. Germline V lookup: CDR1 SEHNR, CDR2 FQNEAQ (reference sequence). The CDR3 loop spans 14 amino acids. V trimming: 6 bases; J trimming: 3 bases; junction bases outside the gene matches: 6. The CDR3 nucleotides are TGTGCCAGCAGAGGCCGGGACAGGTACACTGAAGCTTTCTTT. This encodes CASRGRDRYTEAFF. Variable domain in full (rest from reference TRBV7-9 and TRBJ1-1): DTGVSQNPRHKITKRGQNVTFRCDPISEHNRLYWYRQTLGQGPEFLTYFQNEAQLEKSRLLSDRFSAERPKGSFSTLEIQRTEQGDSAMYLCASRGRDRYTEAFFGQGTRLTVV.

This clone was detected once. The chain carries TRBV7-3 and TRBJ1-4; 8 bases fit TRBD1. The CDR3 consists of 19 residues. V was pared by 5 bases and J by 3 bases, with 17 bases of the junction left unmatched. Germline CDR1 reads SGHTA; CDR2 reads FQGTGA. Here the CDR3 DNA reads TGTGCCAGCAGCGTCAAAAGACAGGGGCCTAGGGAGGCTAATGAAAAACTGTTTTTT. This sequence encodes CASSVKRQGPREANEKLFF.

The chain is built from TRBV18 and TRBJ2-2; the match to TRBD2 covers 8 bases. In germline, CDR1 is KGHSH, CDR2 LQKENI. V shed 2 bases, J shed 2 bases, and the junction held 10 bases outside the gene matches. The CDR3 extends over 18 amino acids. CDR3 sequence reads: CASSPVVAGPTNTGELFF. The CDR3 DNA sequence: TGTGCCAGCTCACCAGTGGTAGCGGGGCCAACCAACACCGGGGAGCTGTTTTTT.

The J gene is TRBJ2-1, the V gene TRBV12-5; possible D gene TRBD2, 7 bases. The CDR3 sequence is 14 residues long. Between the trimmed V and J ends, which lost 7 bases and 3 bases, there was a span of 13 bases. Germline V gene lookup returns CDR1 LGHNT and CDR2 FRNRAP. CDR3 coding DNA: TGTGCTAGTGCTAGGGAGGGGGACTACAATGAGCAGTTCTTC. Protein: CASAREGDYNEQFF.

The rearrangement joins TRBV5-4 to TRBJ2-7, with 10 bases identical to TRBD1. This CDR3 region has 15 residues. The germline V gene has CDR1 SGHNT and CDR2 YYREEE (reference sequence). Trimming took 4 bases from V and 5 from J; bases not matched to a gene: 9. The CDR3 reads CASSLGTGDWDEQYF. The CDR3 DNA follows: TGTGCCAGCAGCCTCGGGACAGGGGATTGGGACGAGCAGTACTTC.

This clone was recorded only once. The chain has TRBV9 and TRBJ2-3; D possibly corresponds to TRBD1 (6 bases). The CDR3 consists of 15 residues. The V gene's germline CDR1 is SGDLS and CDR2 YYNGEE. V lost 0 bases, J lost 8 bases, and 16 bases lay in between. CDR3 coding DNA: TGTGCCAGCAGCGTAGCCCCAGGGGAAGCAGCTACGCAGTATTTT. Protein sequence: CASSVAPGEAATQYF.

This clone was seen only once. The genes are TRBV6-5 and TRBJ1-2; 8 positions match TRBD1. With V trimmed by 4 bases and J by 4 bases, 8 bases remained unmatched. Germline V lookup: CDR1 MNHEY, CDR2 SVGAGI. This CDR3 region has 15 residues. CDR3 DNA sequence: TGTGCCAGCAGTTCGATACTGGGACAGGTCTATGGCTACACCTTC. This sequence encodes CASSSILGQVYGYTF.

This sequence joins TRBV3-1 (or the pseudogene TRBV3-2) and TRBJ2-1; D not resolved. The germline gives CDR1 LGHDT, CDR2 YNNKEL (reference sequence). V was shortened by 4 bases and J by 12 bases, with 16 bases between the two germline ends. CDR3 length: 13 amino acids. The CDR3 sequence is CASSPGGARRQFF. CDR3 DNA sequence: TGTGCCAGCAGCCCCGGCGGTGCGAGGAGGCAGTTCTTC.

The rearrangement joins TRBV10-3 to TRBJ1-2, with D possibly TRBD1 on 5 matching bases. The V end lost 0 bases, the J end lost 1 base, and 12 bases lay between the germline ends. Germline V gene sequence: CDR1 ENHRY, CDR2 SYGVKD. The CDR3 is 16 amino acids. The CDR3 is CAISESVIQGNYGYTF. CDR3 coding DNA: TGTGCCATCAGTGAGTCAGTAATCCAGGGTAACTATGGCTACACCTTC.

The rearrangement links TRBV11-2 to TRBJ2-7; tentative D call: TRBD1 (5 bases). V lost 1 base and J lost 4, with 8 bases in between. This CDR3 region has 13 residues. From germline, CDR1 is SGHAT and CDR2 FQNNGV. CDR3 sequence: CASSLGRGYEQYV. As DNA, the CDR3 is TGTGCCAGCAGCTTAGGAAGGGGTTACGAGCAGTACGTC.